The entry below gives a single T cell receptor (beta chain) sequence along with its context. Germline V lookup: CDR1 MDHEN, CDR2 SYDVKM. There are 12 residues in the CDR3. Losses at the gene ends were 5 bases for V and 8 bases for J; bases not matched to a gene: 5. Time point described: blood 4 weeks post-SBRT, at nephrectomy. Treatment here: 15 Gy SBRT to primary tumor, nephrectomy 4 weeks later. Clear cell pathology was present in this patient's renal cell carcinoma. The method was immunoSEQ multiplex PCR; TCRdb's version includes in-frame clones alone and lacks a portion of them. Counted here are around 100,000 clones, 75% to 85% occurring once; the ten biggest clones make up less than 7.5%. This sample was included in a study of radiation and T cells in renal cell carcinoma.

V is TRBV28 and J is TRBJ1-2; TRBD1 agrees at 7 bases. This clonotype was sampled from a man aged 60 to 69 with renal cell carcinoma. The source was blood, collected from a patient whose treatment included radiotherapy and nephrectomy. The CDR3 sequence: CASSQGDKGYTF. The CDR3 DNA is TGTGCCAGCAGTCAGGGGGACAAAGGCTACACCTTC.